This T cell receptor beta chain appears in the sequencing data of a study of cytomegalovirus exposure and HLA in healthy donors. This clone was seen once. The primer mix had 60 Vbeta and 13 Jbeta primers. TCRdb keeps only in-frame clones here, not all; method: immunoSEQ multiplex PCR. This sample has about 86,000 clones; 70% to 80% occur once, and the top ten carry under 10%. V lost 1 base, J lost 4 bases, and 7 bases stayed unmatched. The CDR3 sequence is 16 residues long. This chain joins TRBV23-1 and TRBJ2-7; 10 nucleotides match TRBD1. TRBV23-1 is given ORF status, its function remaining uncertain. This receptor was obtained from a man aged 60 to 69 in good health and CMV-seronegative. Sequencing was performed on PBMCs. The CDR3 nucleotides are TGCGCCAGCAGTCAATACCCCGGGACAGGGGAATACGAGCAGTACTTC. Translation: CASSQYPGTGEYEQYF.